Each of the 17 T cell receptor beta chains below was sequenced from the same sample in a study of shared clonotypes between healthy human individuals. Some clones are missing from TCRdb's copy, which holds only in-frame ones; the method was immunoSEQ multiplex PCR. Of under 2,000,000 clones listed, just under 95% are singletons. It was CD45RO-negative cells, positively selected for CCR7, that made up naive CD8 cells, with terminally differentiated effector memory CD45RA+ cells excluded. The sample comprised naive CD8+ T cells sorted from blood. The receptors derive from a man between 18 and 29 years old in good health.

The J gene is TRBJ2-1, the V gene TRBV2; possibly TRBD2 for D (5 bases). Germline V lookup: CDR1 SNHLY, CDR2 FYNNEI. CDR3 size: 13 residues. V was trimmed by 4 bases and J by 6 bases, leaving 10 bases between them. The CDR3 loop is CASSVMGANEQFF. CDR3 coding DNA: TGTGCCAGCAGTGTGATGGGAGCCAATGAGCAGTTCTTC.

This chain joins TRBV9 and TRBJ1-1; weak D call: TRBD1 (5 bases). Trimming took off 1 base at V and 5 bases at J, with 15 bases between the two ends. The CDR3 runs 15 residues. Germline V gives CDR1 SGDLS, CDR2 YYNGEE. The chain's CDR3 is CASSVQGNTATEAFF. The CDR3 DNA follows: TGTGCCAGCAGCGTACAGGGCAATACCGCGACTGAAGCTTTCTTT.

V and J are TRBV4-3 and TRBJ2-7; 8 positions agree with TRBD1. The CDR3 contains 16 residues. After removal of 0 bases from V and 2 bases from J, the junction contained 6 bases not matched to a gene. Germline values: CDR1 LGHNA, CDR2 YSLEER. The CDR3 bases are TGCGCCAGCAGCCAAGACCACAGGGGGATAGCCTACGAGCAGTACTTC. This gives the protein CASSQDHRGIAYEQYF.

Of note for this clone: This same CDR3 is encoded by further DNA sequences in the sample. The chain links TRBV7-9 to TRBJ2-1; D is unresolved. The V end lost 1 base, the J end lost 2 bases, and 3 bases lay between the germline ends. The CDR3 runs to 13 residues. Per germline, CDR1 SEHNR and CDR2 FQNEAQ (reference sequence). DNA for the CDR3: TGTGCCAGCAGCTTAGAGGCCTACAATGAGCAGTTCTTC. Translation gives CASSLEAYNEQFF.

This chain uses TRBV7-2 with TRBJ2-7, with 7 bases matching TRBD2. Germline lookup yields CDR1 SGHTA and CDR2 FQGNSA. V lost 3 bases to trimming and J lost 11 bases; unmatched junction nucleotides: 7. The CDR3 totals 12 residues. The CDR3 DNA follows: TGTGCCAGCAGCTTTACAGCGGGGCCCAAGTACTTC. Its protein product is CASSFTAGPKYF.

The chain is built from TRBV4-3 and TRBJ1-1, with a tentative D call TRBD1 (6 bases). The V gene's germline CDR1 is LGHNA and CDR2 YSLEER. The CDR3 contains 14 residues. The V and J ends lost 4 bases and 3 bases respectively, with 12 bases between them. CDR3 bases: TGCGCCAGCAGCCCCACGGAGGGGGACACTGAAGCTTTCTTT. It yields the protein CASSPTEGDTEAFF.

This clone has just a few counts. CDR3 in DNA: TGTGCCAGCAGTGACGGACCTAACTATGGCTACACCTTC. Translation gives CASSDGPNYGYTF. V and J are TRBV2 and TRBJ1-2; D remains ambiguous. Germline values: CDR1 SNHLY, CDR2 FYNNEI. V lost 3 bases and J 0 bases, leaving 5 bases between the germline ends. The length of the CDR3 is 13 residues.

This chain joins TRBV11-3 and TRBJ2-1; TRBD2 agrees at 11 bases. CDR1 and CDR2 from the germline V gene are SGHNT and YENEEA. J lost 5 bases, V lost 5 bases, and 5 bases had no gene match. The CDR3 is made up of 15 amino acids. In DNA form, the CDR3 reads TGTGCCAGCAGCCCCGGGACTAGCGGAAACAATGAGCAGTTCTTC. Translated: CASSPGTSGNNEQFF.

The chain has TRBV7-9 and TRBJ1-1, with a weak D call TRBD1 (5 bases). V was cut by 1 base and J by 0 bases, with 9 bases left in between. The CDR3 totals 15 residues. CDR1 is SEHNR, CDR2 FQNEAQ, per germline (reference sequence). The CDR3, as DNA: TGTGCCAGCAGCTTAGAAGGAGGGGTGAACACTGAAGCTTTCTTT. Translation gives CASSLEGGVNTEAFF.

The chain has TRBV5-1 and TRBJ2-1, with TRBD2 as a possible D gene (5 bases). Trimming took off 4 bases at V and 0 bases at J, with 14 bases between the two ends. CDR3 length equals 16 residues. Germline assignment: CDR1 SGHRS and CDR2 YFSETQ. The CDR3 DNA sequence: TGCGCCAGCAGCCCCTCGATCCGGGGCTCCTACAATGAGCAGTTCTTC. Amino acid sequence: CASSPSIRGSYNEQFF. Based on the CDR3 plus reference TRBV5-1 and TRBJ2-1, the full variable domain is KAGVTQTPRYLIKTRGQQVTLSCSPISGHRSVSWYQQTPGQGLQFLFEYFSETQRNKGNFPGRFSGRQFSNSRSEMNVSTLELGDSALYLCASSPSIRGSYNEQFFGPGTRLTVL.

On this clone itself: Different DNA sequences within this sample yield the same CDR3. The chain couples TRBV27 to TRBJ2-7, with TRBD1 matching over 11 bases. Trimming took 2 bases from V and 5 from J; bases not matched to a gene: 2. Germline V gives CDR1 MNHEY, CDR2 SMNVEV (reference sequence). The CDR3 extends over 14 amino acids. CDR3 in DNA: TGTGCCAGCAGTTTAGGGACAGGGGGAAACGAGCAGTACTTC. Translating it yields CASSLGTGGNEQYF.

The rearrangement joins TRBV6-4 to TRBJ1-6; D possibly corresponds to TRBD1 (5 bases). In germline, CDR1 is MRHNA, CDR2 SNTAGT. V was trimmed by 6 bases and J by 4 bases, leaving 7 bases between them. There are 13 residues in the CDR3. The DNA of the CDR3 is TGTGCCAGCAGGGAGGGGTATAATTCACCCCTCCACTTT. Translating it yields CASREGYNSPLHF.

Details on this clone: Other DNA sequences from this sample encode an identical CDR3 as well. This chain uses TRBV30 with TRBJ1-3, with unresolved D. The CDR3 contains 10 residues. Trimming left V 1 base short and J 8 bases short, with 3 bases between. Looked up from germline, CDR1 is GTSNPN and CDR2 is SVGIG (reference sequence). The CDR3 DNA reads TGTGCCTGGAGTGGTGACACCATATATTTT. It translates to CAWSGDTIYF.

This chain connects TRBV10-2 to TRBJ2-5; 12 nucleotides align to TRBD2. Germline lookup yields CDR1 WSHSY and CDR2 SAAADI. This CDR3 is 18 amino acids long. J was trimmed by 3 bases and V by 6 bases; bases with no gene match: 14. This CDR3 reads CASSDAFLAGGREETQYF. The CDR3 bases are TGCGCCAGCAGCGACGCCTTCCTAGCGGGGGGGCGTGAAGAGACCCAGTACTTC.

This chain connects TRBV5-6 to TRBJ2-2; TRBD2 matches at 7 bases. Trimming removed 2 bases from V and 5 bases from J; junction bases left unmatched: 6. CDR3 size: 15 residues. The germline V gene has CDR1 SGHDT and CDR2 YYEEEE. The CDR3 is CASSLLTAGTGELFF. The CDR3 DNA sequence: TGTGCCAGCAGCTTATTAACAGCGGGGACCGGGGAGCTGTTTTTT. Based on the CDR3 plus reference TRBV5-6 and TRBJ2-2, the full variable domain is DAGVTQSPTHLIKTRGQQVTLRCSPKSGHDTVSWYQQALGQGPQFIFQYYEEEERQRGNFPDRFSGHQFPNYSSELNVNALLLGDSALYLCASSLLTAGTGELFFGEGSRLTVL.

This rearrangement joins TRBV13 to TRBJ1-2; weak D call: TRBD1 (5 bases). CDR1 PRHDT and CDR2 FYEKMQ come from the germline V gene (reference sequence). The length of the CDR3 is 15 residues. The germline V and J ends were trimmed by 3 bases and 4 bases, with 15 bases remaining between them. CDR3 sequence (DNA): TGTGCCAGCAGCTTGGGGCAGGGAGAGAGCTATGGCTACACCTTC. This sequence encodes CASSLGQGESYGYTF. The full variable domain, its missing parts supplied by reference TRBV13 and TRBJ1-2, is AAGVIQSPRHLIKEKRETATLKCYPIPRHDTVYWYQQGPGQDPQFLISFYEKMQSDKGSIPDRFSAQQFSDYHSELNMSSLELGDSALYFCASSLGQGESYGYTFGSGTRLTVV.

This clone was counted once. V usage is TRBV7-2 and J usage is TRBJ2-1, with D perhaps matching TRBD1 or TRBD2 (5 bases each). V lost 5 bases to trimming and J lost 5 bases, with 10 bases between them. There are 13 residues in the CDR3. CDR1 is SGHTA and CDR2 is FQGNSA in the germline V gene. CDR3 region: CASSRDPDNEQFF. CDR3 DNA sequence: TGTGCCAGCAGCCGGGACCCAGACAATGAGCAGTTCTTC.